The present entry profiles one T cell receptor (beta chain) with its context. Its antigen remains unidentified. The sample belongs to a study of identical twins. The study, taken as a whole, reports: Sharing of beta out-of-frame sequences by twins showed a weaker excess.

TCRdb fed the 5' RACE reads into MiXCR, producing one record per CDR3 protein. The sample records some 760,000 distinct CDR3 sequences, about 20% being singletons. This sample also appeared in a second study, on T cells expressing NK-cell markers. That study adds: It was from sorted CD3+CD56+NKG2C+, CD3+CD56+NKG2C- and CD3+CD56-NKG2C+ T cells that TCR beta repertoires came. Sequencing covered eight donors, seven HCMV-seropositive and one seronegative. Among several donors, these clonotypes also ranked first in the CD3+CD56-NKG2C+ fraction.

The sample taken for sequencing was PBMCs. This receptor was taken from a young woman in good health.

For the CDR3, the DNA is TGTGCCAGCAGTGGGACAGCTACTAACTATGGCTACACCTTC. Translating it yields CASSGTATNYGYTF. The rearrangement joins TRBV6-1 to TRBJ1-2; D might be TRBD1 (6 bases). Trimming shortened V by 4 bases and J by 0 bases, and 9 bases separated the two germline ends. CDR1 and CDR2 (germline): MNHNS, SASEGT. This CDR3 is 14 amino acids long.